This record concerns one T cell receptor beta chain sequence. The sample originates from a study of a mutant IDH1 vaccine in newly diagnosed glioma. Study summary: Treated patients showed a male proportion of 62.5%, a female proportion of approximately 38%, and a mean age of approximately 40 years. Most patients had received both radiotherapy and temozolomide, the prior options being radiotherapy, temozolomide, or both.

Method: immunoSEQ multiplex PCR; TCRdb's copy keeps in-frame clones and lacks some. The sample comprises about 92,000 clones, around four fifths of which are singletons, and around 7.4% rests with the top ten. CDR3 length equals 16 residues. Trimming took off 0 bases at V and 0 bases at J, with 10 bases between the two ends. Germline-derived CDR1 and CDR2 are SGDLS and YYNGEE. Noted time point: baseline, week 1 (first vaccination visit). Treatment given: pre-vaccination baseline after standard-of-care therapy. The chain couples TRBV9 to TRBJ2-1; D is perhaps TRBD2 (6 bases). The material sequenced was PBMCs, taken from a glioma patient treated with radiotherapy, temozolomide or both. This TCR was sampled from a woman aged 50 to 60 with glioma. CDR3: CASSVGGTASYNEQFF. DNA for the CDR3: TGTGCCAGCAGCGTAGGAGGGACTGCCTCCTACAATGAGCAGTTCTTC.